Sequencing of this T cell receptor (beta chain) was carried out in a study of T cells in localized non-small cell lung cancer. Study findings and constraints: A median around 57 of the top 100 tumor clones appeared in adjacent lung.

This CDR3 is 13 amino acids long. V shed 4 bases, J shed 7 bases, and the junction held 4 bases outside the gene matches. Germline CDR1 reads SGHAT; CDR2 reads FQNNGV. Assay: immunoSEQ multiplex PCR; the TCRdb copy retains only in-frame clones and omits some. The sample has around 20,000 clones; approximately 91% are singletons. A remark on this clone: The antigen is not known.

The rearrangement uses TRBV11-2 and TRBJ2-5, with 9 nucleotides matching TRBD1. The TCR was taken from a man aged 35-69 years with stage I lung adenocarcinoma. Sequenced material: peripheral blood, taken before any cancer treatment. CDR3 nucleotide sequence: TGTGCCAGCAGCTATCGACAGGGGGGGACCCAGTACTTC. Protein product: CASSYRQGGTQYF.